This TCR beta chain is drawn from a study of T cell responses to AZD1222 COVID-19 vaccine. Turning to the study itself: Second-dose intervals of approximately 4 or approximately 12 weeks were pooled. Study-wide results and caveats: Researchers took repertoire samples only after the peak T cell response had come. Dominant at 160-218 and 743-854, vaccine-associated CD4 TCRs also spanned spike. Clonal diversity may have been underestimated, and the donors were mostly white British, with more females than males.

This clone was detected a few times. Its specificity is not known. TCRdb's copy holds only in-frame clones and misses some; the assay was immunoSEQ multiplex PCR. Among about 140,000 clones listed, approximately 86% were seen once. Germline V gene sequence: CDR1 LNHDA, CDR2 SQIVND (reference sequence). CDR3 length equals 15 residues. V shed 4 bases and J shed 3 bases, with 15 bases lying between them. The chain carries TRBV19 and TRBJ1-1, with D uncertain. The TCR sequence derives from an adult in good health. Specimen: peripheral blood, collected on day 0 of AZD1222 vaccination. Written as DNA, the CDR3 is TGTGCCAGTAGTACATACTCTGACCGATACACTGAAGCTTTCTTT. It specifies CASSTYSDRYTEAFF.